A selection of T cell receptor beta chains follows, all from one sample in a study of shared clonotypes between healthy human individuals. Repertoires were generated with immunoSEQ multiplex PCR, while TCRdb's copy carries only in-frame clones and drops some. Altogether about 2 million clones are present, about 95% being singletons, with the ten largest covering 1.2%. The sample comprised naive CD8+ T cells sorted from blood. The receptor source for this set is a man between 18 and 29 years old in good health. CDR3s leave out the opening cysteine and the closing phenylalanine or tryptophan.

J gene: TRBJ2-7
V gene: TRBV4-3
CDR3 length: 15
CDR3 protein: ASELDRGREGENEQY

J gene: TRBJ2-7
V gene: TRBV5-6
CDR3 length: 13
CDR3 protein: ASSAGQGWSNEQY

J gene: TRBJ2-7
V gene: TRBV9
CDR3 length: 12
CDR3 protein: ASSPSTLTYEQY

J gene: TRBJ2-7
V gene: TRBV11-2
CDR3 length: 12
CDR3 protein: ASSLEAPDYEQY

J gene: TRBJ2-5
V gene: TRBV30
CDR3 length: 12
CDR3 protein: AWSTLGTQETQY

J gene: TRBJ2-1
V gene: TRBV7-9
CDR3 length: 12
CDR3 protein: ASSLVQGGNEQF

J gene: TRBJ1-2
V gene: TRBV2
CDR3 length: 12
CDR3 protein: ASSEEGGNYGYT

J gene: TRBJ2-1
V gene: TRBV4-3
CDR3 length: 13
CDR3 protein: ASSQDYTSYNEQF

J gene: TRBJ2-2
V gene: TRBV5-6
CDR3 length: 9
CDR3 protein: ASRSTGELF

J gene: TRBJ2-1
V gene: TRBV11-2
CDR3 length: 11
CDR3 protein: ASSLEDPNEQF

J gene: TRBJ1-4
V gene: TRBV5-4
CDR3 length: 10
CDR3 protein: ASSLGTGKLF

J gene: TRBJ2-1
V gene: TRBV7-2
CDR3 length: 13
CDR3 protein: ASSLILSPREKQF

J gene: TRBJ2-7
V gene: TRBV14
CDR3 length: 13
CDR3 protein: ASSARDRPSYEQY

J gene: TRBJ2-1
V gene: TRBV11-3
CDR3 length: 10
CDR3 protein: ASSRGYNEQF

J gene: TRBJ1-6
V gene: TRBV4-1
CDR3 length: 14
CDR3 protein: ASSQVFAPAESPLH

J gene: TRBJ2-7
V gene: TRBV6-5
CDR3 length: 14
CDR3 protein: ASSYSTGTSEREQY

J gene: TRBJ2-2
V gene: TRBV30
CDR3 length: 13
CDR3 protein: AWSEAGGATGELF

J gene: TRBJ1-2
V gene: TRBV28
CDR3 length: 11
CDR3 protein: ASRPIEQDGYT

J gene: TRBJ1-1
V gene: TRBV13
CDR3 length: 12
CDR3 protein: ASSLGPVNTEAF

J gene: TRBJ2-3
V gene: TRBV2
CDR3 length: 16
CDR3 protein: ASSVVLAGGLSTDTQY

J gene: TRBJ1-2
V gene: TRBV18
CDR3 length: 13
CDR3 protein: ASSPPKGQVGGYT

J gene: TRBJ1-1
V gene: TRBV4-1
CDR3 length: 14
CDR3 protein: ASSPLGGVGLVEAF

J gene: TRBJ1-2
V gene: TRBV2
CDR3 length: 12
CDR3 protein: ASSEALRLGGYT

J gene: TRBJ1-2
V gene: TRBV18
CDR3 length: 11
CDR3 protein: ASSPPQLYGYT

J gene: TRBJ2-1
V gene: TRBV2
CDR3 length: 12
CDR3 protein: ASRDVSSYNEQF

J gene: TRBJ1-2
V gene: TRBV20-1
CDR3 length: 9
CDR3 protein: SAKGDYGYT

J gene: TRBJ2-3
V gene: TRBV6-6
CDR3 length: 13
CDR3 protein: ASSRRGGRTDTQY

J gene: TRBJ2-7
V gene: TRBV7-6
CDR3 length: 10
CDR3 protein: ASSGDSNEQY

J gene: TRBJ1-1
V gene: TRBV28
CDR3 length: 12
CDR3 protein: ASSLGVGNSEAF

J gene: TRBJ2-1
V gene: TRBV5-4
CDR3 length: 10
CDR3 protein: ASSLSYNEQF

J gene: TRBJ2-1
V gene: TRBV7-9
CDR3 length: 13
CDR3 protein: ASSPRGAGGDEQF

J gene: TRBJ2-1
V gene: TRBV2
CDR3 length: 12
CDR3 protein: ASSESLALNEQF

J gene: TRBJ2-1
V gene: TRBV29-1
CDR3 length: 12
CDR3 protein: SVDGAGGRNEQF

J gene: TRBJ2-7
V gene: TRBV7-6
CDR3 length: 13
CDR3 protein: ASSLGVGGSYEQY

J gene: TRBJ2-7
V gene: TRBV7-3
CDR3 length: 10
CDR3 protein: ASRGQLDEQY

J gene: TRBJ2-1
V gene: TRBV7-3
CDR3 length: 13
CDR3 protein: ASSLTGSALGEQF